This TCR beta chain was recorded in a study of blood T cell repertoires in COVID-19 (dated by TCRdb to about 2020). For the study in its entirety: The collaborator samples originated in the United States, Italy and Spain and spanned the acute and convalescent phases of COVID-19. Deeply sampled blood TCRbeta repertoires from subjects exposed to, actively infected with, or recovered from COVID-19 were included in the dataset. Where HLA class I and class II types were available, the types were taken from metadata supplied by the sample provider, not from assay-based typing. The sample metadata nearly always contained a de-identified subject ID, COVID-19 status, age in years and sex. The samples were drawn from two sources: the first 160 participants of the ongoing ImmuneRACE study, and 1,000 to 1,500 subjects contributed by 6 global collaborators. The repertoires were released in a freely available public database meant as a resource for research on the immune response to SARS-CoV-2. The prospective study material was composed of cDNA or gDNA derived from T cells, B-cell-depleted T cells, or PBMCs. Broader findings and caveats from the paper: How much clinical and demographic metadata was included differed by source and by participant, and the metadata was provided uncurated.

CDR1 SGHDT and CDR2 YYEEEE were looked up in the germline V gene. The V end gives up 4 bases and the J end 4 bases, leaving 8 bases in the junction not matched to a gene. The CDR3 spans 15 residues, from the cysteine through the phenylalanine. Left in the record is the CDR3 DNA by itself, 45 bases read in frame from the first base. The immunoSEQ Assay, a bias-controlled multiplex PCR, was used to amplify TCRbeta CDR3 regions from genomic DNA. Turning to the authors' computational methods: Nucleated cell counts per sample were estimated from amplification of reference gene primers within the assay. Sequence reads were collapsed and filtered to measure the absolute abundance of every unique TCRbeta CDR3 rearrangement. For each sample, productive Simpson clonality was calculated as the square root of Simpson's diversity index across productive rearrangements. Drawn from immuneACCESS, this table holds only the in-frame rearrangements with V and J called that TCRdb kept. Clones are partly lost; checked studies trace under half to an unresolved V gene and leave the rest unexplained. For V, J and clone size, that table is used; D and trimming come from the DNA. The sample table lists about 300,000 clones, roughly 89% of them with a count of one. Approximately 4.2% of the sample comes from the top ten.

The collaborating institutions used their own protocols to collect whole blood in K2EDTA tubes. For TCRbeta analysis, collaborators shipped samples as frozen whole blood, isolated PBMCs, or DNA extracted from either of those sample types. To note about this clone: Its cognate antigen has yet to be identified. The input lacks base qualities; no much larger clone sits a single base away.

Sample: peripheral blood. The receptor comes from a man aged 35-49 years with acute or convalescent COVID-19. This sequence uses TRBV5-6 and TRBJ2-3; TRBD1 matches 8 bases in the middle. Here is the DNA: TGTGCCAGCAGCCTCAGGGGGCTCGGCGCAGATACGCAGTATTTT. The encoded protein is CASSLRGLGADTQYF.